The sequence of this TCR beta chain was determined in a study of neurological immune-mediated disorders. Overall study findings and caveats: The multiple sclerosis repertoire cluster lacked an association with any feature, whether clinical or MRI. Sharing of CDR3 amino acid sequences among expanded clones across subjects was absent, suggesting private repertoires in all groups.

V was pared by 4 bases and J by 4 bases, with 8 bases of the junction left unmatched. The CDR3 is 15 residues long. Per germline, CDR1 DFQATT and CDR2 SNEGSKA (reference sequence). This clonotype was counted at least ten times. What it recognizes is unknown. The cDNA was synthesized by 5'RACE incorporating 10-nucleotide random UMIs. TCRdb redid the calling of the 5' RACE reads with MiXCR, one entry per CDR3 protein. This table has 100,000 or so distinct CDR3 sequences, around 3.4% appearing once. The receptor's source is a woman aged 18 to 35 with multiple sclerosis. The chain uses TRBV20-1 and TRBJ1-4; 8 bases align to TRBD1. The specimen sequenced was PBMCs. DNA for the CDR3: TGCAGTGCTAAAGGGGCGACAGGGGATAATGAAAAACTGTTTTTT. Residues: CSAKGATGDNEKLFF.